Listed below are T cell receptor beta chains from one sample, sequenced in a study of memory CD8 T cells in hepatitis C reinfection. Sequencing used immunoSEQ multiplex PCR; TCRdb keeps in-frame clones, though not all of them. The table shows 5,000 to 6,500 clones, with 80% to 90% occurring only once. Sample: naive CD8+ T cells sorted from blood. These receptors were obtained from a man over 45 with hepatitis C virus infection. The conserved cysteine and the conserved F or W are not part of the CDR3 here. A D gene is named only where the DNA matches it firmly.

v_call: TRBV28; cdr3_length: 14; d_call: TRBD2; j_call: TRBJ2-5; cdr3_aa: ASSPRTSRGWETQY
v_call: TRBV28; cdr3_length: 14; d_call: TRBD1; j_call: TRBJ2-7; cdr3_aa: ASILRPPTGSYEQY
v_call: TRBV19; cdr3_length: 13; d_call: TRBD1; j_call: TRBJ2-3; cdr3_aa: ASGSGTGSTDTQY
v_call: TRBV5-4; cdr3_length: 13; d_call: TRBD2; j_call: TRBJ2-2; cdr3_aa: ASSLGGGLPGELF
v_call: TRBV4-1; cdr3_length: 11; d_call: NA; j_call: TRBJ2-7; cdr3_aa: ASSQGHLYEQY
v_call: TRBV5-6; cdr3_length: 13; d_call: NA; j_call: TRBJ2-7; cdr3_aa: ASSLAGYGIDEQY
v_call: TRBV4-3; cdr3_length: 14; d_call: NA; j_call: TRBJ1-1; cdr3_aa: ASSHREGVMNTEAF
v_call: TRBV9; cdr3_length: 13; d_call: NA; j_call: TRBJ2-3; cdr3_aa: ASSVGDFSTDTQY
v_call: TRBV11-3; cdr3_length: 13; d_call: TRBD2; j_call: TRBJ2-1; cdr3_aa: ASSKGLAGNNEQF
v_call: TRBV15; cdr3_length: 15; d_call: TRBD1; j_call: TRBJ1-4; cdr3_aa: ATSGPNGQEGNEKLF
v_call: TRBV7-3; cdr3_length: 13; d_call: NA; j_call: TRBJ1-1; cdr3_aa: ASSLDQGDYTEAF
v_call: TRBV9; cdr3_length: 11; d_call: NA; j_call: TRBJ2-7; cdr3_aa: ASSSQGADEQY
v_call: TRBV9; cdr3_length: 13; d_call: TRBD1; j_call: TRBJ2-7; cdr3_aa: ASSLGTGSSYEQY
v_call: TRBV11-3; cdr3_length: 16; d_call: TRBD1; j_call: TRBJ2-6; cdr3_aa: ASSPRTGESSGANVLT
v_call: TRBV9; cdr3_length: 13; d_call: TRBD1; j_call: TRBJ2-1; cdr3_aa: ASSVGGTGGDEQF
v_call: TRBV2; cdr3_length: 9; d_call: TRBD1; j_call: TRBJ1-5; cdr3_aa: ASRESGQDR
v_call: TRBV4-1; cdr3_length: 13; d_call: TRBD1; j_call: TRBJ1-3; cdr3_aa: ASSLSDRGGNTIY
v_call: TRBV27; cdr3_length: 11; d_call: NA; j_call: TRBJ1-1; cdr3_aa: ASSLRGPTEAF
v_call: TRBV4-1; cdr3_length: 12; d_call: NA; j_call: TRBJ2-4; cdr3_aa: ASSQVGGANIQY
v_call: TRBV5-6; cdr3_length: 12; d_call: TRBD1; j_call: TRBJ2-5; cdr3_aa: ASSRPDREETQY
v_call: TRBV11-2; cdr3_length: 14; d_call: TRBD2; j_call: TRBJ2-7; cdr3_aa: ASSPDGGTSVYEQY
v_call: TRBV2; cdr3_length: 9; d_call: NA; j_call: TRBJ2-7; cdr3_aa: ASLGDYEQY
v_call: TRBV5-6; cdr3_length: 13; d_call: NA; j_call: TRBJ2-7; cdr3_aa: ASSPPPVMHYEQY
v_call: TRBV19; cdr3_length: 11; d_call: TRBD1; j_call: TRBJ2-7; cdr3_aa: ASSLTGGYEQY
v_call: TRBV6-1; cdr3_length: 13; d_call: NA; j_call: TRBJ1-5; cdr3_aa: ASRTDRTSNQPQH
v_call: TRBV7-9; cdr3_length: 13; d_call: NA; j_call: TRBJ2-1; cdr3_aa: ASSLVVGESNEQF
v_call: TRBV30; cdr3_length: 12; d_call: TRBD1; j_call: TRBJ2-3; cdr3_aa: AWSVGRGTDTQY
v_call: TRBV28; cdr3_length: 12; d_call: NA; j_call: TRBJ1-1; cdr3_aa: ASSFWGDGTEAF
v_call: TRBV11-2; cdr3_length: 14; d_call: TRBD1; j_call: TRBJ2-7; cdr3_aa: ASNLDRTGRFYEQY
v_call: TRBV27; cdr3_length: 12; d_call: TRBD2; j_call: TRBJ2-7; cdr3_aa: ASSLGLATYEQY
v_call: TRBV7-6; cdr3_length: 14; d_call: NA; j_call: TRBJ2-4; cdr3_aa: ASSLAGGGQKNIQY
v_call: TRBV6-5; cdr3_length: 13; d_call: NA; j_call: TRBJ2-5; cdr3_aa: ASSYSTAEQETQY
v_call: TRBV7-9; cdr3_length: 10; d_call: TRBD1; j_call: TRBJ1-1; cdr3_aa: ASSLGQGEAF
v_call: TRBV7-9; cdr3_length: 12; d_call: NA; j_call: TRBJ2-5; cdr3_aa: ASSLLATQETQY
v_call: TRBV18; cdr3_length: 15; d_call: NA; j_call: TRBJ2-1; cdr3_aa: ASSPPPGRISYNEQF
v_call: TRBV4-1; cdr3_length: 15; d_call: TRBD1; j_call: TRBJ2-7; cdr3_aa: ASSQADVGTGVYEQY
v_call: TRBV2; cdr3_length: 15; d_call: TRBD1; j_call: TRBJ2-3; cdr3_aa: ASSGGQGRVNTDTQY
v_call: TRBV30; cdr3_length: 11; d_call: TRBD2; j_call: TRBJ2-2; cdr3_aa: AQTSSGTGELF
v_call: TRBV7-3; cdr3_length: 13; d_call: TRBD2; j_call: TRBJ2-1; cdr3_aa: ASSSLAGGFNEQF
v_call: TRBV13; cdr3_length: 14; d_call: TRBD2; j_call: TRBJ2-1; cdr3_aa: ASSTRTSGVYNEQF
v_call: TRBV15; cdr3_length: 15; d_call: TRBD2; j_call: TRBJ2-1; cdr3_aa: ATSTPPGLAGLDEQF
v_call: TRBV4-1; cdr3_length: 15; d_call: NA; j_call: TRBJ2-5; cdr3_aa: ASSQDTMPASQETQY
v_call: TRBV9; cdr3_length: 11; d_call: TRBD1; j_call: TRBJ1-1; cdr3_aa: ASSVEAGGEAF
v_call: TRBV28; cdr3_length: 13; d_call: NA; j_call: TRBJ2-5; cdr3_aa: ASSFLPGVQETQY
v_call: TRBV27; cdr3_length: 13; d_call: TRBD1; j_call: TRBJ2-2; cdr3_aa: ASSLLTGGTGELF
v_call: TRBV6-6; cdr3_length: 11; d_call: NA; j_call: TRBJ2-1; cdr3_aa: ASSYSSYNEQF
v_call: TRBV5-6; cdr3_length: 12; d_call: TRBD1; j_call: TRBJ2-1; cdr3_aa: ASSFGDSYNEQF
v_call: TRBV19; cdr3_length: 11; d_call: NA; j_call: TRBJ2-1; cdr3_aa: ASSPTVLNEQF
v_call: TRBV10-2; cdr3_length: 11; d_call: NA; j_call: TRBJ1-2; cdr3_aa: ASSGAGVYGYT
v_call: TRBV7-9; cdr3_length: 16; d_call: NA; j_call: TRBJ1-4; cdr3_aa: ASSSVYGREATNEKLF
v_call: TRBV11-1; cdr3_length: 12; d_call: NA; j_call: TRBJ1-2; cdr3_aa: ASSLGGSNYGYT
v_call: TRBV7-9; cdr3_length: 11; d_call: TRBD1; j_call: TRBJ2-7; cdr3_aa: ASSQDRADEQY
v_call: TRBV11-2; cdr3_length: 12; d_call: TRBD1; j_call: NA; cdr3_aa: ASSAAGTEYEQY